This note documents a single TCR beta chain sequence. The V end lost 3 bases, the J end lost 2 bases, and 8 bases lay between the germline ends. The germline gives CDR1 LGHNT, CDR2 FRNRAP. The CDR3 has 14 residues. Authors' methods: Estimation of nucleated cell counts was performed using reference gene primer amplification. The assay was immunoSEQ multiplex PCR, and TCRdb's table has in-frame clones only and misses some. That table gives V, J and clone size, and the DNA gave D and trimming. The sample includes fewer than 130,000 clones, 70% to 90% of them seen just once. This sample is part of a study of blood T cell repertoires in COVID-19. Whole-study context: Both acute and convalescent COVID-19 samples were obtained from the United States, Italy and Spain. From T cells, B-cell-depleted T cells, or PBMCs came the material, which was cDNA or gDNA.

Material: peripheral blood. This clonotype was sampled from a human donor in a cohort sampled during active COVID-19. This chain uses TRBV12-5 with TRBJ1-3, with D unclear. The CDR3 sequence is CASGLASAGNTIYF. Written as DNA, the CDR3 is TGTGCTAGTGGTTTAGCCTCGGCTGGAAACACCATATATTTT.